This paragraph covers one T cell receptor (beta chain) sequence. The data belong to a study of cytomegalovirus exposure and HLA in healthy donors. Looked up from germline, CDR1 is MDHEN and CDR2 is SYDVKM. The length of the CDR3 is 14 residues. Deletions cut 3 bases from V and 5 bases from J, with 11 bases between. Using immunoSEQ multiplex PCR, the repertoire was profiled, and TCRdb retains in-frame clones only, with some absent. Among 250,000 or so clones listed, approximately 84% were seen once. This chain links TRBV28 with TRBJ1-5; D remains ambiguous. This sequence originates from a young man in good health and CMV-seropositive. Material: PBMCs. The CDR3 sequence: CASSLWEKYQPQHF. In DNA form, the CDR3 reads TGTGCCAGCAGTTTGTGGGAGAAGTATCAGCCCCAGCATTTT.